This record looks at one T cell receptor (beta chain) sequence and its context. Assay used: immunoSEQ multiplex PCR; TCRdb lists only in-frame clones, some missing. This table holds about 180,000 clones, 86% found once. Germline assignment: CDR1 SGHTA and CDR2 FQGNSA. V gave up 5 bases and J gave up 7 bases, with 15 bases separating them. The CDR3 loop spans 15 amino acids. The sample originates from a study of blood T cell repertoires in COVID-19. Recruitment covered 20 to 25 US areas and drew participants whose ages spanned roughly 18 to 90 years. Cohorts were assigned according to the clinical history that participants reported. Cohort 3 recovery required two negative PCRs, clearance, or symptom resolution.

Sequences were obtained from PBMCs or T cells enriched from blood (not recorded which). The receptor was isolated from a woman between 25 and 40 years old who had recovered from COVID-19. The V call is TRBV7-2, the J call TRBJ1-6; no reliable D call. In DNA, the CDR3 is TGTGCCAGCAGCCCCAACCCGGGCGGGAATTCACCCCTCCACTTT. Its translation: CASSPNPGGNSPLHF.